The next 20 T cell receptor beta chains were all read from a single sample in a study of chemoradiotherapy in HPV16-positive cancers. The method was immunoSEQ multiplex PCR; TCRdb's version includes in-frame clones alone and lacks a portion of them. The table lists about 25,000 clones, around 90% of them singletons. The sequencing used blood, collected from a patient who underwent chemoradiotherapy. The receptor source for this set is a human donor with HPV-associated anogenital cancer.

V is TRBV7-9 and J is TRBJ2-1, with TRBD2 identical over 9 bases. Germline V CDR1 and CDR2: SEHNR, FQNEAQ (reference sequence). The CDR3 contains 15 residues. The J segment lost 5 bases and the V segment lost 1 base, leaving 3 bases of the junction unmatched. CDR3 residues: CASSLDASGNNEQFF. DNA of the CDR3: TGTGCCAGCAGCTTAGATGCTAGCGGGAACAATGAGCAGTTCTTC.

The chain employs TRBV30 and TRBJ2-7; weak D call: TRBD1 (6 bases). The CDR3 has 11 residues. V was trimmed by 5 bases and J by 5 bases, leaving 10 bases between them. Germline CDR1 GTSNPN, CDR2 SVGIG (reference sequence). This chain's CDR3 is CAWSDRDEQYF. DNA of the CDR3: TGTGCCTGGTCGGACAGAGACGAGCAGTACTTC.

V is TRBV10-1 and J is TRBJ2-7, with TRBD1 matching 7 bases. V dropped 7 bases and J dropped 5; count of bases not matched to a gene: 11. CDR1 WNHNN and CDR2 SYGVQD come from the germline V gene (reference sequence). CDR3 length: 14 residues. In DNA form, the CDR3 reads TGCGCCAGCAAAACACTACAGGGGACCGACGAGCAGTACTTC. Translated: CASKTLQGTDEQYF.

This clone was counted a single time. The CDR3 nucleotides are TGTGCCAGCAGCCCTGTAGCCGGGAAAGGGGAGCTGTTTTTT. This sequence encodes CASSPVAGKGELFF. The rearrangement joins TRBV7-2 to TRBJ2-2; D might be TRBD2 (5 bases). Germline CDR1 reads SGHTA; CDR2 reads FQGNSA. The CDR3 length is 14 residues. Trimming left V 5 bases short and J 8 bases short, with 15 bases between.

The chain links TRBV30 to TRBJ2-7; unclear D gene. There are 11 residues in the CDR3. V gave up 0 bases and J gave up 7 bases, with 7 bases separating them. From germline, CDR1 is GTSNPN and CDR2 SVGIG (reference sequence). The CDR3 reads CAWSVLGEQYF. The CDR3 region has the DNA TGTGCCTGGAGTGTACTGGGAGAGCAGTACTTC.

The V gene is TRBV27, the J gene TRBJ2-7; D uncertain. The CDR3 runs 15 residues. Trimming left V 10 bases short and J 1 base short, with 20 bases between. CDR1 and CDR2 (germline): MNHEY, SMNVEV (reference sequence). The CDR3, as DNA: TGTGCCACTGGCCTAGGAATGGGCGGATCCTACGAGCAGTACTTC. Protein product: CATGLGMGGSYEQYF.

The chain employs TRBV2 and TRBJ2-5; possibly TRBD2 for D (6 bases). There are 13 residues in the CDR3. The germline V gene has CDR1 SNHLY and CDR2 FYNNEI. The V end lost 3 bases, the J end lost 7 bases, and 12 bases lay between the germline ends. The CDR3 region is CASSDGGSGTQYF. The CDR3 nucleotides read TGTGCCAGCAGTGATGGAGGGAGCGGGACCCAGTACTTC.

V usage is TRBV5-1 and J usage is TRBJ1-6; D perhaps matches TRBD1 (5 bases). Per germline, CDR1 SGHRS and CDR2 YFSETQ. Trimming removed 0 bases at V and 4 bases at J, with 5 bases between. The CDR3 has 14 amino acids. The CDR3 sequence is CASSLEGYNSPLHF. In DNA, the CDR3 is TGCGCCAGCAGCTTGGAGGGGTATAATTCACCCCTCCACTTT.

This clone has just one count. The chain couples TRBV4-3 to TRBJ1-4, with a weak D call TRBD1 (6 bases). The CDR3 has 15 residues. Germline-derived CDR1 and CDR2 are LGHNA and YSLEER. The V end was cut by 6 bases, the J end by 0 bases, with 11 bases between. CDR3 region: CASSRTVATNEKLFF. The DNA of the CDR3 is TGCGCCAGCAGTCGGACAGTTGCAACTAATGAAAAACTGTTTTTT.

This CDR3 reads CASSPTGQVGETQYF. CDR3 in DNA: TGTGCCAGCAGCCCCACAGGACAGGTGGGAGAGACCCAGTACTTC. The chain combines TRBV7-9 with TRBJ2-5; TRBD1 aligns across 7 bases. Germline loops: CDR1 SEHNR, CDR2 FQNEAQ (reference sequence). The CDR3 extends over 15 amino acids. J was trimmed by 4 bases and V by 5 bases; bases with no gene match: 10.

This chain links TRBV7-9 with TRBJ2-7; TRBD1 matches 9 bases. CDR1 is SEHNR, CDR2 FQNEAQ, per germline (reference sequence). The CDR3 covers 14 residues. V lost 3 bases and J lost 3; bases outside the gene matches: 3. CDR3: CASSLGTGNYEQYF. The CDR3 DNA sequence: TGTGCCAGCAGCTTGGGGACAGGGAACTACGAGCAGTACTTC.

The gene calls are TRBV25-1 and TRBJ1-3; no clear D. The CDR3 loop spans 13 amino acids. From germline, CDR1 is MGHDK and CDR2 SYGVNS. V shed 1 base and J shed 5 bases, with 6 bases lying between them. In nucleotides, the CDR3 is TGTGCCAGCAGTGAATCGGAGAGAAACACCATATATTTT. It codes for CASSESERNTIYF.

This chain links TRBV27 with TRBJ2-2; D is unclear. V was shortened by 5 bases and J by 1 base, with 11 bases between the two germline ends. From germline, CDR1 is MNHEY and CDR2 SMNVEV (reference sequence). There are 15 residues in the CDR3. CDR3 in amino acids: CASSPLPGNTGELFF. In nucleotides, the CDR3 is TGTGCCAGCAGTCCGCTCCCAGGGAACACCGGGGAGCTGTTTTTT.

This clone was detected only once. The chain has TRBV10-3 and TRBJ2-7; TRBD2 matches 8 bases. V shed 4 bases and J 4 bases; nucleotides not matched to a gene: 9. The germline V gene encodes CDR1 ENHRY and CDR2 SYGVKD. This CDR3 has 15 amino acids. DNA for the CDR3: TGTGCCATCAGTGCAGTCATAGCTAGCGGGTACGAGCAGTACTTC. It is translated as CAISAVIASGYEQYF.

The CDR3 loop is CASSQGGGETQYF. The CDR3 bases are TGTGCCAGCAGTCAAGGGGGGGGAGAGACCCAGTACTTC. The chain has TRBV27 and TRBJ2-5, with D possibly TRBD2 on 7 matching bases. The V gene lost 5 bases and the J gene lost 4 bases, with 11 bases spanning the gap. There are 13 residues in the CDR3. Germline CDR1 reads MNHEY; CDR2 reads SMNVEV (reference sequence).

This chain connects TRBV7-9 to TRBJ2-7; 8 positions agree with TRBD1. The germline CDR1 and CDR2 sequences are SEHNR and FQNEAQ (reference sequence). V trimming: 5 bases; J trimming: 5 bases; junction bases outside the gene matches: 11. The CDR3 is 15 residues long. This chain's CDR3 is CASSSTGTGRNEQYF. In DNA form, the CDR3 reads TGTGCCAGCAGCAGCACAGGGACAGGAAGGAACGAGCAGTACTTC.

V gene TRBV5-4 combines with J gene TRBJ2-5, with TRBD2 identical over 10 bases. Per the germline V gene, CDR1 is SGHNT and CDR2 is YYREEE (reference sequence). The J segment lost 5 bases and the V segment lost 3 bases, leaving 1 base of the junction unmatched. The CDR3 length is 13 residues. The CDR3 spells CASSYSGGETQYF. CDR3 in DNA: TGTGCCAGCAGCTATAGCGGGGGGGAGACCCAGTACTTC. Full variable domain (missing parts from reference TRBV5-4 and TRBJ2-5): ETGVTQSPTHLIKTRGQQVTLRCSSQSGHNTVSWYQQALGQGPQFIFQYYREEENGRGNFPPRFSGLQFPNYSSELNVNALELDDSALYLCASSYSGGETQYFGPGTRLLVL.

This chain links TRBV25-1 with TRBJ2-3, with D uncertain. The CDR3 has 14 residues. The V and J ends lost 3 bases and 5 bases respectively, with 12 bases between them. The germline gives CDR1 MGHDK, CDR2 SYGVNS. In DNA form, the CDR3 reads TGTGCCAGCAGTGACGGACCCCATGGAGATACGCAGTATTTT. The encoded protein is CASSDGPHGDTQYF.

Concerning this clone: One end of the junction fails to match germline, which may point to a read error. The genes are TRBV6-5 and TRBJ2-7; TRBD2 matches 11 bases. Germline V CDR1 and CDR2: MNHEY, SVGAGI. The length of the CDR3 is 14 residues. The CDR3 bases are TGTGCCAGTAGTTCGGGGACTAGCGGCTACGAGCAGTACTTC. It yields the protein CASSSGTSGYEQYF.

Only one count was recorded for this clone. The J gene is TRBJ2-1, the V gene TRBV9; D is possibly TRBD1 (6 bases). Between the trimmed V and J ends, which lost 3 bases and 11 bases, there was a span of 9 bases. The CDR3 has 11 amino acids. Germline V CDR1 and CDR2: SGDLS, YYNGEE. The CDR3 protein is CASSATGKQFF. CDR3 coding DNA: TGTGCCAGCAGCGCGACAGGAAAGCAGTTCTTC.